Below are 7 T cell receptor beta chains sequenced from a single sample in a study of response to subunit inactivated influenza vaccine. One entry per CDR3 protein results from TCRdb running MiXCR on the RT-PCR reads. The table lists some 640,000 distinct CDR3 sequences, approximately 15% of them singletons. The sequenced sample was PBMCs from blood, obtained 14 to 15 days before vaccination. The origin of the receptors is a man aged 50 to 60 who received an inactivated influenza vaccine.

V gene TRBV10-3 combines with J gene TRBJ2-7, with D possibly being TRBD2 (5 bases). V was cut by 2 bases and J by 6 bases, with 11 bases left in between. Germline CDR1 ENHRY, CDR2 SYGVKD. The CDR3 runs to 13 residues. The CDR3 DNA is TGTGCCATCAGTGAGGGACTGGACTCCGAGCAGTACTTC. As protein: CAISEGLDSEQYF.

The V gene is TRBV7-2, the J gene TRBJ2-7, with 12 bases fitting TRBD1. The CDR3 runs 16 residues. Trimming at V came to 5 bases and at J to 9 bases, leaving 14 bases not matched to a gene. Germline loops: CDR1 SGHTA, CDR2 FQGNSA. CDR3 sequence reads: CASSHATGQGATGQYF. The CDR3 DNA sequence: TGTGCCAGCAGCCATGCTACGGGACAGGGGGCGACCGGGCAGTACTTC. Full variable domain (rest looked up from reference TRBV7-2 and TRBJ2-7): GAGVSQSPSNKVTEKGKDVELRCDPISGHTALYWYRQSLGQGLEFLIYFQGNSAPDKSGLPSDRFSAERTGGSVSTLTIQRTQQEDSAVYLCASSHATGQGATGQYFGPGTRLTVT.

Only a few counts were recorded for this clonotype. The V call is TRBV6-2 or TRBV6-3, the J call TRBJ2-3, with 12 bases matching TRBD2. This CDR3 is 18 amino acids long. The V gene's germline CDR1 is MNHEY and CDR2 SVGEGT. V shed 2 bases, J shed 0 bases, and the junction held 6 bases outside the gene matches. CDR3 amino acids: CASSYTSGGTISTDTQYF. CDR3 bases: TGTGCCAGCAGTTACACTAGCGGGGGGACCATTAGCACAGATACGCAGTATTTT.

This clonotype was detected only a few times. The chain uses TRBV6-2 or TRBV6-3 and TRBJ2-7, with D possibly being TRBD2 (5 bases). This CDR3 contains 15 residues. Germline loops: CDR1 MNHEY, CDR2 SVGEGT. V gave up 3 bases and J gave up 6 bases, with 18 bases separating them. CDR3: CASSYPAGSPPEQYF. The CDR3 region has the DNA TGTGCCAGCAGTTATCCGGCGGGTTCCCCTCCCGAGCAGTACTTC.

This clonotype was counted a few times. The V call is TRBV20-1, the J call TRBJ2-7, with D unresolved. The CDR3 totals 11 residues. Per the germline V gene, CDR1 is DFQATT and CDR2 is SNEGSKA (reference sequence). Trimming stripped 1 base from V and 5 bases from J, with 6 bases between. The CDR3 DNA reads as TGCAGTGCTAGAGCCCCCCACGAGCAGTACTTC. It translates to CSARAPHEQYF.

This clonotype was recorded at least ten times. The chain uses TRBV11-2 and TRBJ2-7; 9 bases are shared with TRBD1. With V trimmed by 4 bases and J by 3 bases, 4 bases remained unmatched. Germline values: CDR1 SGHAT, CDR2 FQNNGV. This CDR3 has 14 amino acids. CDR3 nucleotides: TGTGCCAGCAGCTCCCCGGGACAGGGCTACGAGCAGTACTTC. Translated, it gives CASSSPGQGYEQYF.

The rearrangement joins TRBV20-1 to TRBJ2-2; 8 bases line up with TRBD1. V lost 1 base and J lost 5; bases outside the gene matches: 6. This CDR3 contains 15 residues. Germline V gives CDR1 DFQATT, CDR2 SNEGSKA (reference sequence). The CDR3 sequence: CSARAPDRVTGELFF. The CDR3 DNA reads as TGCAGTGCTAGAGCCCCGGACAGGGTGACCGGGGAGCTGTTTTTT.